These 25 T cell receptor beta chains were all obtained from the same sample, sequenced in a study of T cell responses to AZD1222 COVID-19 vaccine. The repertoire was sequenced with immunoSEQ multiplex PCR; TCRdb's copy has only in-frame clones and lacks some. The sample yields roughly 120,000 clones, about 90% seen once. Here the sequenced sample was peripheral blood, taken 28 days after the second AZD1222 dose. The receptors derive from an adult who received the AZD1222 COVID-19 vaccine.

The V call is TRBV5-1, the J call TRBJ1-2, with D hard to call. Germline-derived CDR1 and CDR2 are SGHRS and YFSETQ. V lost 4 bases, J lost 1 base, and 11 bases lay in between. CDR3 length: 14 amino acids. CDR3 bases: TGCGCCAGCAGCATTCGTTCAGATAACTATGGCTACACCTTC. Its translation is CASSIRSDNYGYTF.

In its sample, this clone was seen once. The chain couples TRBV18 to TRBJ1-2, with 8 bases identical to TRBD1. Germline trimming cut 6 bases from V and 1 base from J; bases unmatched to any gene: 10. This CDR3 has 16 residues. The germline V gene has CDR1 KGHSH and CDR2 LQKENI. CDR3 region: CASSGQAPDINYGYTF. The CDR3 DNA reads TGTGCCAGCTCGGGACAGGCACCGGATATTAACTATGGCTACACCTTC.

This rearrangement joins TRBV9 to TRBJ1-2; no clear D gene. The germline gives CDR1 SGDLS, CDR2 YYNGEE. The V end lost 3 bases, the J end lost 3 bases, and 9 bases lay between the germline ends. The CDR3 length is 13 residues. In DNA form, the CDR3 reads TGTGCCAGCAGCGAGGGAGAGGACTATGGCTACACCTTC. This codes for CASSEGEDYGYTF.

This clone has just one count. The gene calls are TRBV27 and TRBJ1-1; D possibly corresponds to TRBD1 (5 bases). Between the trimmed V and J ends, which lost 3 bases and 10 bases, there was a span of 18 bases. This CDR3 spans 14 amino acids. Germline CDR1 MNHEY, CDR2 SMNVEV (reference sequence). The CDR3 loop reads CASSFGSGRVRAFF. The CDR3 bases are TGTGCCAGCAGTTTTGGTTCGGGCAGGGTGAGAGCTTTCTTT.

The CDR3 DNA sequence: TGTGCCAGCAGCCGCCCGTTGGGTGAGCAGTTCTTC. Encoded protein: CASSRPLGEQFF. V is TRBV7-9 and J is TRBJ2-1; no reliable D call. V was clipped by 5 bases and J by 9 bases, with 11 bases between them. The CDR3 length is 12 residues. Germline assignment: CDR1 SEHNR and CDR2 FQNEAQ (reference sequence).

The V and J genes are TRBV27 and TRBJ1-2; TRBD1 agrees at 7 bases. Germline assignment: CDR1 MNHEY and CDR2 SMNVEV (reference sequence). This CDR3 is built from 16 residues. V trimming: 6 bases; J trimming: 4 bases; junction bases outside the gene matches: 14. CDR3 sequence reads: CASRSGTEAARYGYTF. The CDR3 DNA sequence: TGTGCCAGCAGATCCGGGACAGAGGCGGCCCGCTATGGCTACACCTTC.

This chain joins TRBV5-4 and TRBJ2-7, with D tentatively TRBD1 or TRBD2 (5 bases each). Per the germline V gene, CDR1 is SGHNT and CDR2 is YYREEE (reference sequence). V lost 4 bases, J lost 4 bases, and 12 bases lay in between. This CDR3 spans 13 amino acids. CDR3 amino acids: CASSPGRQYEQYF. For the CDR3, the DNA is TGTGCCAGCAGCCCGGGACGGCAATACGAGCAGTACTTC. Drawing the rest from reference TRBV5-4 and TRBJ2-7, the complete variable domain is ETGVTQSPTHLIKTRGQQVTLRCSSQSGHNTVSWYQQALGQGPQFIFQYYREEENGRGNFPPRFSGLQFPNYSSELNVNALELDDSALYLCASSPGRQYEQYFGPGTRLTVT.

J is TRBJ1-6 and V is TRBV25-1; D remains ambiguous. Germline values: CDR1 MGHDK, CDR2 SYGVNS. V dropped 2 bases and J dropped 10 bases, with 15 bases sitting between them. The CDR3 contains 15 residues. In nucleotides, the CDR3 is TGTGCCAGCAGTGAAGGCGGGGTGGGTAGGTCACCCCTCCACTTT. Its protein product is CASSEGGVGRSPLHF.

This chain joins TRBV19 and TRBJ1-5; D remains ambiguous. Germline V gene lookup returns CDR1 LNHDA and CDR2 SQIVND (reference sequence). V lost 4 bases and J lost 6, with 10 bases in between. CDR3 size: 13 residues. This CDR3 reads CASSTQSGQPQHF. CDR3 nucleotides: TGTGCCAGTAGTACCCAAAGTGGTCAGCCCCAGCATTTT.

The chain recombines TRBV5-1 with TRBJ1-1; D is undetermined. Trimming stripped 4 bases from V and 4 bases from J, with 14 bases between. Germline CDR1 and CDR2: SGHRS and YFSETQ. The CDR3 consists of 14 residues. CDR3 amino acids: CASSANRLLTEAFF. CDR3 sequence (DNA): TGCGCCAGCAGCGCAAACCGGCTCCTCACTGAAGCTTTCTTT. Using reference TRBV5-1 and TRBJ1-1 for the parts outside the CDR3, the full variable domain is KAGVTQTPRYLIKTRGQQVTLSCSPISGHRSVSWYQQTPGQGLQFLFEYFSETQRNKGNFPGRFSGRQFSNSRSEMNVSTLELGDSALYLCASSANRLLTEAFFGQGTRLTVV.

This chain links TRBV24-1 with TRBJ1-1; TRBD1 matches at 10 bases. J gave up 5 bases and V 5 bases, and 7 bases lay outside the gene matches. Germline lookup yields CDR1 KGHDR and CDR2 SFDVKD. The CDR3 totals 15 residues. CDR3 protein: CATSAGTGVYTEAFF. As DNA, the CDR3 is TGTGCCACCAGTGCCGGGACAGGGGTTTATACTGAAGCTTTCTTT.

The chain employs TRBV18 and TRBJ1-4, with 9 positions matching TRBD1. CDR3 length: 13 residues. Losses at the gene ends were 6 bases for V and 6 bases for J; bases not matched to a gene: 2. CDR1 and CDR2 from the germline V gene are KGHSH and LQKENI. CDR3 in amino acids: CASSRDRDEKLFF. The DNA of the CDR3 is TGTGCCAGCTCCCGGGACAGGGATGAAAAACTGTTTTTT.

The CDR3 reads CASSQIRARSTQYF. CDR3 nucleotides: TGTGCCAGCAGCCAGATCAGGGCCAGAAGTACGCAGTATTTT. The V call is TRBV4-2, the J call TRBJ2-3; D is perhaps TRBD1 (5 bases). Germline V CDR1 and CDR2: LGHNA, YNFKEQ. The CDR3 has 14 amino acids. Trimming removed 3 bases from V and 8 bases from J, with 15 bases in between.

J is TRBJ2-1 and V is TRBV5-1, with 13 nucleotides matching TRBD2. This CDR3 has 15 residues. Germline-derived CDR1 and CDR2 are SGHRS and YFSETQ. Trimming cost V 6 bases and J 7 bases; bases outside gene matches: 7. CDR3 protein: CASTAGTSGTNEQFF. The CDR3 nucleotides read TGCGCCAGCACGGCCGGGACTAGCGGGACAAATGAGCAGTTCTTC.

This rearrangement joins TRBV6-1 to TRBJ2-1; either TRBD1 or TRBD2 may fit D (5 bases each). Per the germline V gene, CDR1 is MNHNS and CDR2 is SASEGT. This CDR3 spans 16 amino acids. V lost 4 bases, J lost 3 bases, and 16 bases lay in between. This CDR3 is CASSVGPPPIYNEQFF. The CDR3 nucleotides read TGTGCCAGCAGTGTGGGACCCCCCCCAATCTACAATGAGCAGTTCTTC.

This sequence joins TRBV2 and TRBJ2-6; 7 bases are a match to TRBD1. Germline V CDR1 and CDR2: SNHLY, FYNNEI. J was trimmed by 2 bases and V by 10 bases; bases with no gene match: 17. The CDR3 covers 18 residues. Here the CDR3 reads CATEIRGTEGPGANVLTF. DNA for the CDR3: TGTGCCACCGAAATAAGAGGGACAGAGGGACCTGGGGCCAACGTCCTGACTTTC.

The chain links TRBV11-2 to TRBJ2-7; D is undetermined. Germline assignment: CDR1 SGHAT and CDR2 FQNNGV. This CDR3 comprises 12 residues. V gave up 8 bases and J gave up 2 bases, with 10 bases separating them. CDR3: CASGSQTYEQYF. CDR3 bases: TGTGCCAGCGGCAGCCAAACCTACGAGCAGTACTTC.

In DNA, the CDR3 is TGTGCCAGCAGCCAAACCCAGAACACTGAAGCTTTCTTT. Translation: CASSQTQNTEAFF. The gene calls are TRBV7-7 and TRBJ1-1, with D unresolved. CDR1 is SSHAT and CDR2 is FNYEAQ in the germline V gene (reference sequence). V was shortened by 5 bases and J by 1 base, with 8 bases between the two germline ends. This CDR3 is built from 13 residues.

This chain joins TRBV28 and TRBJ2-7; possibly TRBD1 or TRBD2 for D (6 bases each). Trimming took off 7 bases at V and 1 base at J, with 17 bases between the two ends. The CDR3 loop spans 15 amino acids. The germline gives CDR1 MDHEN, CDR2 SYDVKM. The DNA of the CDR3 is TGTGCCAGCACATCGGGGGCGGAGGCGTCCTACGAGCAGTACTTC. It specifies CASTSGAEASYEQYF.

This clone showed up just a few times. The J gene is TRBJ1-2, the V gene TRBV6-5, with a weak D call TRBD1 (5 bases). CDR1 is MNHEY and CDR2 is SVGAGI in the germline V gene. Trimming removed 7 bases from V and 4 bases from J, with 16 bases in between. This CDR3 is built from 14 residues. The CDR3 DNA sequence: TGTGCCAGCACCGTCGCCCCAGGGAGCTATGGCTACACCTTC. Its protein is CASTVAPGSYGYTF.

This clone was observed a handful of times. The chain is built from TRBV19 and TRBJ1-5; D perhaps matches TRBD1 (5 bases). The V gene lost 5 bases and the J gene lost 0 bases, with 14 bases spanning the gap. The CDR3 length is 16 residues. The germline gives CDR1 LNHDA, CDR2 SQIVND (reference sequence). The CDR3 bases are TGTGCCAGTAGTTCTGGGACCCCGTTTAGCAATCAGCCCCAGCATTTT. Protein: CASSSGTPFSNQPQHF. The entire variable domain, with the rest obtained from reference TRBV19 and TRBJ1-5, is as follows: DGGITQSPKYLFRKEGQNVTLSCEQNLNHDAMYWYRQDPGQGLRLIYYSQIVNDFQKGDIAEGYSVSREKKESFPLTVTSAQKNPTAFYLCASSSGTPFSNQPQHFGDGTRLSIL.

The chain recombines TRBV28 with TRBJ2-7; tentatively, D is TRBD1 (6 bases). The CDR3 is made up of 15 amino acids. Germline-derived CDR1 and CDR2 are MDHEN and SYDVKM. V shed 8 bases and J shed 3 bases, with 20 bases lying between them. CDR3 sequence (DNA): TGTGCCAGCCAGACCCCCCAGGGGCTCCGCTACGAGCAGTACTTC. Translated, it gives CASQTPQGLRYEQYF.

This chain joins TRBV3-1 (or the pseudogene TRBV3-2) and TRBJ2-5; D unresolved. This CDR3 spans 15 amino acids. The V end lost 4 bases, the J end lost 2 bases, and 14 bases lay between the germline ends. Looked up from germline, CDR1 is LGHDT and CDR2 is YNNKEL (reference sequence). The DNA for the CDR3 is TGTGCCAGCAGCCGGAGTTATGACGAACAAGAGACCCAGTACTTC. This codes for CASSRSYDEQETQYF.

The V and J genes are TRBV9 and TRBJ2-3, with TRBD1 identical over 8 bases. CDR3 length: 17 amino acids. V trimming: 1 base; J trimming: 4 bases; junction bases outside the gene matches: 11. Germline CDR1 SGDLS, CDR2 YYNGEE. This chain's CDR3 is CASSVLKNRGMADTQYF. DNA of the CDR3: TGTGCCAGCAGCGTATTAAAAAACAGGGGGATGGCAGATACGCAGTATTTT.

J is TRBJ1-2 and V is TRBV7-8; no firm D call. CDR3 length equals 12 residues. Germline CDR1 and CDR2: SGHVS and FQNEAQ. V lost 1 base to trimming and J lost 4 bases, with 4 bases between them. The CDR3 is CASSLGAYGYTF. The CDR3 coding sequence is TGTGCCAGCAGCTTAGGGGCCTATGGCTACACCTTC.